Following are 28 T cell receptor beta chains from one sample sequenced in a study of T cell responses to AZD1222 COVID-19 vaccine. Only in-frame clones appear in the TCRdb table, and some are missing; sequencing was by immunoSEQ multiplex PCR. The data show some 200,000 clones, roughly 92% seen once. The input for sequencing was peripheral blood, taken 28 days after the second dose of the MenACWY control vaccine. These receptors were taken from an adult who received the MenACWY meningococcal vaccine as a control.

The V and J genes are TRBV10-3 and TRBJ2-7; D might be TRBD2 (7 bases). V was clipped by 2 bases and J by 2 bases, with 16 bases between them. The CDR3 is made up of 16 amino acids. Germline CDR1 ENHRY, CDR2 SYGVKD. The CDR3 here is CAISEPGWEGAYEQYF. The CDR3 region has the DNA TGTGCCATCAGTGAGCCTGGATGGGAGGGGGCCTACGAGCAGTACTTC.

The V gene is TRBV20-1, the J gene TRBJ2-1; no firm D call. V lost 4 bases, J lost 4 bases, and 5 bases lay in between. Germline V CDR1 and CDR2: DFQATT, SNEGSKA (reference sequence). The CDR3 sequence is 11 residues long. In DNA, the CDR3 is TGCAGTGCTAAGGCGTACAATGAGCAGTTCTTC. Translated, it gives CSAKAYNEQFF.

The rearrangement joins TRBV7-9 to TRBJ1-2; possible D gene TRBD1, 6 bases. The CDR3 spans 15 residues. Trimming removed 5 bases from V and 7 bases from J, with 20 bases in between. Germline lookup yields CDR1 SEHNR and CDR2 FQNEAQ (reference sequence). In DNA, the CDR3 is TGTGCCAGCAGCCCCGACAGGACCCGGGTTACTGGCTACACCTTC. It yields the protein CASSPDRTRVTGYTF.

This CDR3 reads CASSFFPDGRGDEQYF. In DNA form, the CDR3 reads TGTGCCAGCAGTTTCTTCCCTGACGGGAGGGGCGACGAGCAGTACTTC. The V and J genes are TRBV27 and TRBJ2-7; 8 nucleotides match TRBD2. The CDR3 runs 16 residues. Trimming cost V 3 bases and J 5 bases; bases outside gene matches: 12. Germline CDR1 is MNHEY and CDR2 is SMNVEV (reference sequence).

This rearrangement joins TRBV28 to TRBJ2-5; maybe TRBD1 (6 bases). The V gene lost 2 bases and the J gene lost 0 bases, with 25 bases spanning the gap. In germline, CDR1 is MDHEN, CDR2 SYDVKM. The CDR3 is made up of 20 amino acids. The CDR3 here is CASSLKKGGVWGRNQETQYF. The CDR3 nucleotides read TGTGCCAGCAGTTTAAAAAAGGGTGGGGTCTGGGGGCGGAACCAAGAGACCCAGTACTTC.

CDR3: CASKAGPGYGYTF. The CDR3 nucleotides are TGTGCCAGTAAGGCCGGGCCGGGCTATGGCTACACCTTC. This chain uses TRBV19 with TRBJ1-2; no clear D gene. V dropped 7 bases and J dropped 4 bases, with 13 bases sitting between them. This CDR3 region has 13 residues. The V gene's germline CDR1 is LNHDA and CDR2 SQIVND (reference sequence).

This rearrangement joins TRBV7-9 to TRBJ2-1; the match to TRBD2 covers 7 bases. The length of the CDR3 is 16 residues. The germline V gene has CDR1 SEHNR and CDR2 FQNEAQ (reference sequence). V lost 2 bases and J lost 2; bases outside the gene matches: 6. The CDR3 region has the DNA TGTGCCAGCAGCTTAAAAGCGGGAATCCCCTACAATGAGCAGTTCTTC. Amino acid sequence: CASSLKAGIPYNEQFF.

Turning to this clone: The sample has other DNA sequences that encode this CDR3 too. This chain links TRBV30 with TRBJ1-5; TRBD1 is a possible D gene (6 bases). The CDR3 has 13 amino acids. Germline loops: CDR1 GTSNPN, CDR2 SVGIG (reference sequence). With 3 bases removed from V and 5 bases from J, the gap between germline ends came to 11 bases. DNA for the CDR3: TGTGCCTGGAGCAACGGGGGCGATCAGCCCCAGCATTTT. It encodes CAWSNGGDQPQHF.

This rearrangement joins TRBV20-1 to TRBJ2-5; D ambiguous. CDR3 length: 11 amino acids. In germline, CDR1 is DFQATT, CDR2 SNEGSKA (reference sequence). V shed 6 bases and J shed 5 bases, with 10 bases lying between them. The CDR3 protein is CSAEKSETQYF. DNA of the CDR3: TGCAGTGCGGAGAAGAGCGAGACCCAGTACTTC.

This rearrangement joins TRBV3-1 (or the pseudogene TRBV3-2) to TRBJ1-6, with 10 positions matching TRBD1. V lost 0 bases, J lost 4 bases, and 3 bases stayed unmatched. CDR3 length equals 17 residues. The germline CDR1 and CDR2 sequences are LGHDT and YNNKEL (reference sequence). DNA of the CDR3: TGTGCCAGCAGCCAAGAGGCGGGACAGGGGTATAATTCACCCCTCCACTTT. It specifies CASSQEAGQGYNSPLHF.

V usage is TRBV7-2 and J usage is TRBJ1-2; D unclear. This CDR3 spans 13 amino acids. Trimming pared 5 bases from V and 4 bases from J, leaving 11 bases between. CDR1 and CDR2 (germline): SGHTA, FQGNSA. The CDR3 nucleotides are TGTGCCAGCAGCCCAGGATTGGGCTATGGCTACACCTTC. Amino acid sequence: CASSPGLGYGYTF.

This clone is a singleton in its sample. The chain carries TRBV29-1 and TRBJ2-7; 8 nucleotides agree with TRBD2. There are 13 residues in the CDR3. Trimming cost V 5 bases and J 2 bases; bases outside gene matches: 5. Germline assignment: CDR1 SQVTM and CDR2 ANQGSEA. The chain's CDR3 is CSVYTSGTYEQYF. The DNA of the CDR3 is TGCAGCGTTTATACTAGCGGCACCTACGAGCAGTACTTC.

The rearrangement links TRBV14 to TRBJ2-3; 8 nucleotides agree with TRBD2. Germline CDR1 and CDR2: SGHDN and FVKESK. The CDR3 extends over 13 amino acids. Losses at the gene ends were 5 bases for V and 9 bases for J; bases not matched to a gene: 7. The CDR3 bases are TGTGCCAGCAGCGCTTCCTTAGCGGGGACGCAGTATTTT. Translated: CASSASLAGTQYF.

The chain combines TRBV12-3 or TRBV12-4 with TRBJ2-7; the D gene is possibly TRBD1 (5 bases). This CDR3 contains 12 residues. V was clipped by 2 bases and J by 7 bases, with 9 bases between them. In nucleotides, the CDR3 is TGTGCCAGCAGTTTATACCCAGGGGAGCAGTACTTC. Translation: CASSLYPGEQYF.

The chain has TRBV7-3 and TRBJ2-2; D is possibly TRBD1 or TRBD2 (5 bases each). Germline V gene data show CDR1 as SGHTA and CDR2 as FQGTGA. With 0 bases removed from V and 6 bases from J, the gap between germline ends came to 14 bases. This CDR3 comprises 16 residues. The CDR3 here is CASSLTGGRDPGELFF. The CDR3 DNA reads as TGTGCCAGCAGCTTAACCGGTGGCAGGGACCCCGGGGAGCTGTTTTTT.

The chain combines TRBV6-5 with TRBJ1-2, with TRBD1 as a possible D gene (6 bases). Germline CDR1 MNHEY, CDR2 SVGAGI. The V gene lost 6 bases and the J gene lost 3 bases, with 17 bases spanning the gap. The CDR3 covers 15 residues. The CDR3 here is CASSFYVQGHYGYTF. The CDR3 DNA reads as TGTGCCAGCAGCTTTTACGTCCAGGGGCACTATGGCTACACCTTC.

This chain links TRBV2 with TRBJ1-6; weak D call: TRBD1 (5 bases). Germline V gene sequence: CDR1 SNHLY, CDR2 FYNNEI. V dropped 4 bases and J dropped 6 bases, with 10 bases sitting between them. The CDR3 contains 14 residues. CDR3: CASSGEGFNSPLHF. The CDR3 nucleotides read TGTGCCAGCAGTGGGGAGGGGTTTAATTCACCCCTCCACTTT. Filled out from reference TRBV2 and TRBJ1-6, the complete variable domain reads EPEVTQTPSHQVTQMGQEVILRCVPISNHLYFYWYRQILGQKVEFLVSFYNNEISEKSEIFDDQFSVERPDGSNFTLKIRSTKLEDSAMYFCASSGEGFNSPLHFGNGTRLTVT.

The chain employs TRBV2 and TRBJ1-5, with no clear D. Germline CDR1 SNHLY, CDR2 FYNNEI. The CDR3 sequence is 15 residues long. V gave up 4 bases and J gave up 0 bases, with 10 bases separating them. This CDR3 is CASSVTRNSNQPQHF. The CDR3 coding sequence is TGTGCCAGCAGTGTAACTCGGAATAGCAATCAGCCCCAGCATTTT.

This chain joins TRBV5-1 and TRBJ2-7, with D perhaps matching TRBD1 (5 bases). This CDR3 is 14 amino acids long. Trimming removed 2 bases at V and 3 bases at J, with 12 bases between. CDR1 is SGHRS, CDR2 YFSETQ, per germline. CDR3 in DNA: TGCGCCAGCAGCTTCGAAGGACAAAACTACGAGCAGTACTTC. Translating it yields CASSFEGQNYEQYF.

The V gene is TRBV7-3, the J gene TRBJ2-1; possibly TRBD1 or TRBD2 for D (6 bases each). Trimming left V 5 bases short and J 0 bases short, with 14 bases between. The CDR3 is 16 amino acids. Germline V gene data show CDR1 as SGHTA and CDR2 as FQGTGA. The CDR3 nucleotides are TGTGCCAGCAGCCCAGGAGGGGGATCCTCCTACAATGAGCAGTTCTTC. This gives the protein CASSPGGGSSYNEQFF.

The chain uses TRBV11-3 and TRBJ1-1, with D possibly being TRBD1 (6 bases). V was clipped by 5 bases and J by 6 bases, with 16 bases between them. CDR3 length equals 14 residues. Germline V gives CDR1 SGHNT, CDR2 YENEEA. CDR3 nucleotides: TGTGCCAGCAGCACACAACAGGGCCGCGCTGAAGCTTTCTTT. Translated, it gives CASSTQQGRAEAFF.

This clone came up a few times. The chain combines TRBV6-6 with TRBJ1-2; D is perhaps TRBD1 (5 bases). The length of the CDR3 is 17 residues. The V gene lost 6 bases and the J gene lost 1 base, with 21 bases spanning the gap. CDR1 is MNHNY, CDR2 SVGAGI, per germline (reference sequence). CDR3 residues: CASSRRRGMMSNYGYTF. The CDR3 bases are TGTGCCAGCAGCCGACGCCGGGGCATGATGAGTAACTATGGCTACACCTTC.

The chain employs TRBV25-1 and TRBJ2-1; no clear D gene. Germline lookup yields CDR1 MGHDK and CDR2 SYGVNS. The CDR3 length is 15 residues. Trimming took 7 bases from V and 4 from J, leaving 17 bases between them. CDR3 nucleotide sequence: TGTGCCAGCAAGCTAAACAGAGGACCTTACAATGAGCAGTTCTTC. Amino acid sequence: CASKLNRGPYNEQFF.

This chain's CDR3 is CASSLGGTANEQFF. The CDR3 DNA is TGTGCCAGCAGCTTAGGGGGCACAGCCAATGAGCAGTTCTTC. The rearrangement joins TRBV4-2 to TRBJ2-1; 7 positions agree with TRBD1. The germline V gene encodes CDR1 LGHNA and CDR2 YNFKEQ. J was trimmed by 6 bases and V by 5 bases; bases with no gene match: 7. The CDR3 runs to 14 residues.

The chain links TRBV6-6 to TRBJ1-2; 10 positions agree with TRBD1. CDR3 length: 15 amino acids. Germline CDR1 reads MNHNY; CDR2 reads SVGAGI (reference sequence). J was trimmed by 7 bases and V by 5 bases; bases with no gene match: 10. The CDR3 coding sequence is TGTGCCAGCAGTCTACAAGGACAGGGGGGAAGTGGCTACACCTTC. Translating it yields CASSLQGQGGSGYTF.

J is TRBJ2-1 and V is TRBV9; D may be TRBD2 (6 bases). Germline CDR1 and CDR2: SGDLS and YYNGEE. This CDR3 contains 16 residues. With 3 bases removed from V and 2 bases from J, the gap between germline ends came to 15 bases. The CDR3 nucleotides read TGTGCCAGCAGCGCGACCCCGGGACTCGCCTACAATGAGCAGTTCTTC. Translation: CASSATPGLAYNEQFF. The complete variable domain, with remaining parts taken from reference TRBV9 and TRBJ2-1, reads DSGVTQTPKHLITATGQRVTLRCSPRSGDLSVYWYQQSLDQGLQFLIQYYNGEERAKGNILERFSAQQFPDLHSELNLSSLELGDSALYFCASSATPGLAYNEQFFGPGTRLTVL.

The J gene is TRBJ1-2, the V gene TRBV9; no definite D call. This CDR3 has 13 residues. Trimming took off 4 bases at V and 2 bases at J, with 9 bases between the two ends. Germline CDR1 is SGDLS and CDR2 is YYNGEE. CDR3 sequence reads: CASSPVDNYGYTF. The CDR3 DNA reads as TGTGCCAGCAGCCCAGTGGACAACTATGGCTACACCTTC.

The chain uses TRBV2 and TRBJ1-6; D might be TRBD1 (6 bases). Germline CDR1 is SNHLY and CDR2 is FYNNEI. V lost 6 bases, J lost 1 base, and 19 bases lay in between. CDR3 size: 18 residues. The CDR3 coding sequence is TGTGCCAGCAGGGCAAGGGGGGGCATTGGATCCTATAATTCACCCCTCCACTTT. Translating gives CASRARGGIGSYNSPLHF.